These T cell receptor beta chains were read from a single sample in a study of blood T cell repertoires in COVID-19. Sequenced by immunoSEQ multiplex PCR; TCRdb stores in-frame clones only, minus some. The sample consists of approximately 200,000 clones, around four fifths of them appearing once. Sequencing was done on a sample of PBMCs or T cells enriched from blood (not recorded which). These receptor sequences come from a man aged 35 to 55 who had recovered from COVID-19. CDR3s include the opening cysteine and the closing phenylalanine or tryptophan. D genes are given only for firm matches. Clone size is not always given. Where it is, it says once, few, many or a class for expanded clones.

.	.	TRBV7-9	TRBJ1-1	TGTGCCAGCAGCTATCAACACAGGGTTGAAGCTTTCTTT	CASSYQHRVEAFF
.	TRBD1	TRBV30	TRBJ2-1	TGTGCCTGGACCCTAGGACAGGGGGGGTATGAGCAGTTCTTC	CAWTLGQGGYEQFF
.	.	TRBV5-6	TRBJ1-5	TGTGCCAGCAGCTCCACAAATCAGCCCCAGCATTTT	CASSSTNQPQHF
.	.	TRBV6-6	TRBJ2-2	TGTGCCAGCAGCCTTCGAACAGGCAACACCGGGGAGCTGTTTTTT	CASSLRTGNTGELFF
once	.	TRBV5-5	TRBJ2-4	TGTGCCAGCAGCCTACAGGGATTGGACATTCAGTACTTC	CASSLQGLDIQYF
.	.	TRBV4-3	TRBJ2-3	TGCGCCAGCAGCCAATCCATCTCGGCGGATCTTAGCACAGATACGCAGTATTTT	CASSQSISADLSTDTQYF
.	TRBD1	TRBV6-5	TRBJ1-6	TGTGCCAGCGCAAGACAGGGGAACTCACCCCTCCACTTT	CASARQGNSPLHF
.	TRBD2	TRBV11-2	TRBJ2-1	TGTGCCAGCAGCTTAGGGACTAGCGGGAGCGGTATTGAGCAGTTCTTC	CASSLGTSGSGIEQFF
.	TRBD1	TRBV20-1	TRBJ1-2	TGCAGTGCTCCGACAGGGTACGGCTACACCTTC	CSAPTGYGYTF
.	.	TRBV5-4	TRBJ1-2	TGTGCCAGCACCCCCAGGGGTGAACTCTATGGCTACACCTTC	CASTPRGELYGYTF
.	TRBD1	TRBV9	TRBJ2-5	TGTGCCAGCAGTGTTAACGTACAGGGGGCGTTAGGAGAGACCCAGTACTTC	CASSVNVQGALGETQYF
.	TRBD1	TRBV27	TRBJ1-2	TGTGCCAGCAGTAACAGGGGGGGTAACTATGGCTACACCTTC	CASSNRGGNYGYTF
few	.	TRBV5-5	TRBJ2-1	TGTGCCAGCAGCTTGGCGGGCACTTCAAGGGGTTATGAGCAGTTCTTC	CASSLAGTSRGYEQFF